The TCR beta chain described here comes from a study of breast tumors, draining lymph nodes, adjacent tissues. This clonotype was counted ten times or more. What it binds is not known. Germline V gives CDR1 PRHDT, CDR2 FYEKMQ (reference sequence). CDR3 length: 13 residues. Trimming removed 0 bases at V and 4 bases at J, with 6 bases between. TCRdb passed the multiplex PCR reads through MiXCR, listing each CDR3 protein once. This repertoire shows about 24,000 distinct CDR3 sequences, 60% to 75% found once; its top ten account for more than 20%. Study results and limitations: Tumor T cell lymph node origin was a supported hypothesis, not proven. The data were judged consistent with most tumor T cells coming from lymph node and expanding in tumor. Tumor TCR diversity was below lymph nodes but above nontumor tissue.

The sample was tumor-adjacent breast tissue. The chain joins TRBV13 to TRBJ2-5; no definite D call. The TCR originated in a female donor with breast cancer. Some clones in this sample may be carry-over from other donors' samples. CDR3 in amino acids: CASSLGPSETQYF. The CDR3 nucleotides read TGTGCCAGCAGCTTAGGCCCCTCAGAGACCCAGTACTTC.